Detailed here is one T cell receptor beta chain. This specimen belongs to a study of blood T cell repertoires in COVID-19. Study-wide background: The United States, Italy and Spain supplied acute and convalescent COVID-19 samples. Nucleic acid was either cDNA or gDNA, and it came from T cells, B-cell-depleted T cells, or PBMCs.

Germline loops: CDR1 LNHDA, CDR2 SQIVND (reference sequence). This CDR3 comprises 12 residues. V lost 8 bases and J lost 4, with 11 bases in between. Source study methods: Using reference gene primer amplification, nucleated cell counts were estimated. Libraries were prepared by immunoSEQ multiplex PCR; TCRdb keeps only in-frame clonotypes and omits some of them. V, J and clone size were drawn from that table, and D and trimming were deduced from the DNA. The sample lists around 250,000 clones; around 85% were seen once. The sequence was collected from a man between 60 and 75 years old with acute or convalescent COVID-19. The sample was peripheral blood. This chain links TRBV19 with TRBJ1-1; no clear D gene. The CDR3 is CASGVRGTEAFF. DNA for the CDR3: TGTGCCAGTGGGGTTCGGGGCACTGAAGCTTTCTTT.